This T cell receptor beta chain was recovered during a study of regulatory T cells in long-lasting Graves disease. Overall study findings and caveats: Favoring TRBV28, TRBJ1-2 and TRBJ2-5 was a feature seen in persistent disease.

A remark on this clonotype: Antigen: not known.

With iRepertoire HTBI primers and Arm-PCR of CDR3 regions, TCR beta libraries were built. Study processing details: Samples jointly harbored 60 to 65 TRBV and 14 TRBJ segments. TCRdb itself ran the multiplex PCR reads through MiXCR, one entry per CDR3 protein. The authors' filters were not applied to this entry. The sample has almost 450,000 distinct CDR3 sequences; around 17% are singletons. Germline V gives CDR1 LNHDA, CDR2 SQIVND (reference sequence). The CDR3 covers 15 residues. Trimming cost V 7 bases and J 5 bases, with 21 bases left between them. Time point specified: newly diagnosed GD, antithyroid drugs for less than 3 months. Following extraction of RNA from PBMCs, that RNA was used to make the TCR library. This same sample was also taken into another study, of T cells in Graves' hyperthyroidism and ophthalmopathy.

Source: peripheral blood mononuclear cells (PBMCs), taken at new diagnosis, from a patient treated with antithyroid drugs. The genes are TRBV19 and TRBJ2-7; a weak D match, TRBD2 (6 bases). The clonotype was recovered from a woman in her 30s with Graves disease. The CDR3 DNA is TGTGCCAGTACTAGAGATAATAGCGGATGGAACGAGCAGTACTTC. It translates to CASTRDNSGWNEQYF.